Here is one T cell receptor (beta chain) with its context. What it binds is not known. Template material for amplifying TCR beta CDR3 regions consisted of RNA transcripts. In the first-round RT-PCR of the TCR CDR3, the HTBI primer set was used. TCRdb ran MiXCR on the multiplex PCR reads and lists one entry per CDR3 protein. This table has hundreds of thousands of distinct CDR3 sequences, 19% appearing once. The CDR3 consists of 14 residues. The J segment lost 5 bases and the V segment lost 3 bases, leaving 3 bases of the junction unmatched. Germline V gene data show CDR1 as PRHDT and CDR2 as FYEKMQ (reference sequence). The data are from a study of T cells in Graves' hyperthyroidism and ophthalmopathy. Study-wide background: Peripheral blood sampling occurred at initial diagnosis, before any treatment.

General study findings and limits: Ophthalmopathy was model-predicted a median roughly 6.5 months pre-onset.

This clonotype was obtained from a woman aged 18-35 years with Graves' hyperthyroidism. V and J are TRBV13 and TRBJ1-2; 10 positions agree with TRBD1. Specimen: blood. The CDR3 nucleotides read TGTGCCAGCAGCTTGGGGACAGGGGAGTATGGCTACACCTTC. Protein: CASSLGTGEYGYTF.